The clone carrying this T cell receptor (beta chain) is termed large. The source of the sample is a study of immune characterization of retroperitoneal liposarcoma. CDR3 length: 17 residues. TCRdb re-called the PCR reads with MiXCR, one entry per CDR3 protein. Here the sample spans more than 900 distinct CDR3 sequences, around a fifth being singletons. This sequence originates from a male donor with retroperitoneal liposarcoma. Sequenced sample: tumor tissue. The rearrangement links TRBV12-3 or TRBV12-4 to TRBJ2-1; 9 bases are a match to TRBD2. The J call may be faulty, since TRBJ2-7 better matches the DNA end. The CDR3 is CASSLVVSGGAYNEQYF. The CDR3 nucleotides read TGTGCCAGCAGTTTAGTAGTTAGCGGGGGTGCGTACAATGAGCAGTACTTC.